This T cell receptor (beta chain) was identified during a study of blood T cell repertoires in COVID-19. Study-wide context: Sites in the United States, Italy and Spain provided acute and convalescent COVID-19 samples. The cDNA or gDNA used as material had been derived from T cells, B-cell-depleted T cells, or PBMCs.

V was cut by 5 bases and J by 1 base, with 8 bases left in between. Germline CDR1 and CDR2: MGHDK and SYGVNS. There are 13 residues in the CDR3. This clone was counted between two and nine times. In the study's own analysis: Cell counts per sample came from amplifying reference gene primers. TCRdb's copy holds only in-frame clones and misses some; the assay was immunoSEQ multiplex PCR. The V and J calls and clone size are taken from that table; D and trimming were inferred from the DNA. The profile shows roughly 200,000 clones, around nine tenths of them singletons. V usage is TRBV25-1 and J usage is TRBJ1-1; D is uncertain. The sequence was obtained from a man in his 60s who had recovered from COVID-19. The sequenced material came from peripheral blood. The CDR3 loop reads CASSSGSNTEAFF. Written as DNA, the CDR3 is TGTGCCAGCAGTTCAGGATCGAACACTGAAGCTTTCTTT.